This T cell receptor beta chain derives from a study of T cells after yellow fever vaccination. With 3 bases removed from V and 4 bases from J, the gap between germline ends came to 7 bases. This CDR3 spans 13 amino acids. The V gene's germline CDR1 is ENHRY and CDR2 SYGVKD. This clonotype was detected a few times. As TCR cDNA was made by 5'RACE template switching, a universal primer site and UMIs were added. Using its own MiXCR run on the 5' RACE reads, TCRdb lists one record per CDR3 protein. Seen here are 150,000 to 200,000 distinct CDR3 sequences, 9.5% to 12% observed once, and the top ten hold 30% to 45%.

This receptor was taken from a man aged 18 to 35 who received the YFV17D yellow fever vaccine. Sequencing was performed on CD8+ T cells sorted from PBMCs, taken 15 days after the yellow fever booster vaccination. The rearrangement uses TRBV10-3 and TRBJ2-1; possible D gene TRBD1, 5 bases. DNA for the CDR3: TGTGCCATCAGTGACAGGGCTTACAATGAGCAGTTCTTC. Amino acids: CAISDRAYNEQFF.